This T cell receptor (beta chain) was observed in a study of T cells after yellow fever vaccination. About the study: Preparation used SMART-Seq v4 Ultra Low Input for the low-cell-number fractions.

The authors made TCR cDNA by 5'RACE template switching, adding a universal primer site and UMIs. TCRdb recomputed calls from the 5' RACE reads with MiXCR, one row per CDR3 protein. The table shows 300,000 to 350,000 distinct CDR3 sequences, with approximately 11% occurring only once. CDR1 and CDR2 from the germline V gene are SGHRS and YFSETQ. With V trimmed by 2 bases and J by 0 bases, 9 bases remained unmatched. This CDR3 has 17 residues. This clonotype was observed a handful of times. The rearrangement links TRBV5-1 to TRBJ1-1; the match to TRBD1 covers 8 bases. The material was CD4+ T cells sorted from PBMCs, obtained 45 days after the yellow fever booster vaccination. The clonotype originates from a man aged 18 to 30 who received the YFV17D yellow fever vaccine. The CDR3 bases are TGCGCCAGCAGCTTACGACAGGGGCGGATTTTGAACACTGAAGCTTTCTTT. It yields the protein CASSLRQGRILNTEAFF.